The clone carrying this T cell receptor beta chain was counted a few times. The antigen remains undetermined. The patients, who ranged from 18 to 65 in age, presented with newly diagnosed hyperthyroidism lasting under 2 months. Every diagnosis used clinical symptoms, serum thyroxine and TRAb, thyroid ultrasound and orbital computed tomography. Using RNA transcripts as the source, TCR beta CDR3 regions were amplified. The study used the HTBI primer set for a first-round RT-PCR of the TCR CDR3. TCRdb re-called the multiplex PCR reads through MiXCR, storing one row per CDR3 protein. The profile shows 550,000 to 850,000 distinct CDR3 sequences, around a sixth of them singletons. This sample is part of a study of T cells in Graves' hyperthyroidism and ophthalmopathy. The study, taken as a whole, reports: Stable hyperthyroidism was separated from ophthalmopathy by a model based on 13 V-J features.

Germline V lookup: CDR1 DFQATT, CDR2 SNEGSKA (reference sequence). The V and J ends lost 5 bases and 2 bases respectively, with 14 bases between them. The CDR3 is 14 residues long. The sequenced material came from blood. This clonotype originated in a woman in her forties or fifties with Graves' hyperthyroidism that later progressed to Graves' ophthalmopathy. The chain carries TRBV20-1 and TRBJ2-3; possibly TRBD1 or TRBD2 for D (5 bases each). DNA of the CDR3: TGCAGTGCTTCCGGGGCCCTAGACACAGATACGCAGTATTTT. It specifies CSASGALDTDTQYF.